This T cell receptor (beta chain) was sequenced for a study of monozygotic twins with inflammatory bowel disease. Per the germline V gene, CDR1 is MDHEN and CDR2 is SYDVKM. There are 16 residues in the CDR3. TCRdb reprocessed the 5' RACE reads and stores each CDR3 protein as one record, lacking DNA. This sample contains about 160,000 distinct CDR3 sequences. Sequencing used blood. The chain carries TRBV28 and TRBJ2-2; TCRdb selects TRBD2, and the lack of DNA leaves this call unchecked. The receptor was isolated from a human donor with ulcerative colitis or Crohn's disease, or a healthy co-twin of an affected twin (not recorded which). CDR3 sequence reads: CASSLRGGANTGELFF. The full variable domain, rest sourced from reference TRBV28 and TRBJ2-2, is DVKVTQSSRYLVKRTGEKVFLECVQDMDHENMFWYRQDPGLGLRLIYFSYDVKMKEKGDIPEGYSVSREKKERFSLILESASTNQTSMYLCASSLRGGANTGELFFGEGSRLTVL.